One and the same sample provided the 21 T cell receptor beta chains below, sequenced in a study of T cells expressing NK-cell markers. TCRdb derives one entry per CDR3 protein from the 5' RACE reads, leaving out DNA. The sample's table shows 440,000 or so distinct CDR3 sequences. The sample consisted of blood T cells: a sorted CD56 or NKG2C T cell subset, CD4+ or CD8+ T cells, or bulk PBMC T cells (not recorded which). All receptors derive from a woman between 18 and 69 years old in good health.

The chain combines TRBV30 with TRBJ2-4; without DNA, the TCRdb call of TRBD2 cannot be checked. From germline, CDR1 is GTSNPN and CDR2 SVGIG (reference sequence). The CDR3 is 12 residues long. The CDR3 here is CAWSAGHDFQYF. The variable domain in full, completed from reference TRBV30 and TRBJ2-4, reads SQTIHQWPATLVQPVGSPLSLECTVEGTSNPNLYWYRQAAGRGLQLLFYSVGIGQISSEVPQNLSASRPQDRQFILSSKKLLLSDSGFYLCAWSAGHDFQYFGAGTRLSVL.

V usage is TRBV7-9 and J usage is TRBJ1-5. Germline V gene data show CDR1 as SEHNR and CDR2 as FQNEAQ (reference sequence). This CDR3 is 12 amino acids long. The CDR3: CASSSSYQPQHF.

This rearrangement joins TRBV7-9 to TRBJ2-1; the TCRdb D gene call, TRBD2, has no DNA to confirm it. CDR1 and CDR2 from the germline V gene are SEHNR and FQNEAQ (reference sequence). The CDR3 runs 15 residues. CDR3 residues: CASSYYSGGAFEQFF.

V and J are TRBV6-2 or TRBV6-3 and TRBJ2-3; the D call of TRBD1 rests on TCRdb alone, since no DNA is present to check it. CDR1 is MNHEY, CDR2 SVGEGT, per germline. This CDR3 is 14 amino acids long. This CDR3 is CASSTGPEFDTQYF.

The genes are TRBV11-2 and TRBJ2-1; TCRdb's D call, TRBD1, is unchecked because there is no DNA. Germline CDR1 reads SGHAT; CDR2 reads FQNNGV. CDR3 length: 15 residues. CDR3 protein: CASSGGQSSYNEQFF.

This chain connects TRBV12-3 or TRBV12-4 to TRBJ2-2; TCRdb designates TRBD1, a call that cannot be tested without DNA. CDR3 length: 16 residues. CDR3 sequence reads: CASSFVGTRLTGELFF.

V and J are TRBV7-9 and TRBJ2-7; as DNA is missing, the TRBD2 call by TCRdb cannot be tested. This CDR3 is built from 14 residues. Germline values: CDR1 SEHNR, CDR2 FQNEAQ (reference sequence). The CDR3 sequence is CASSLTSGNYEQYF.

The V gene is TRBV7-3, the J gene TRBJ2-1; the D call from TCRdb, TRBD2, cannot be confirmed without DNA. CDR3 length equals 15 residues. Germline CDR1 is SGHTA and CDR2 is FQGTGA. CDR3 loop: CASSLMASGRNEQFF.

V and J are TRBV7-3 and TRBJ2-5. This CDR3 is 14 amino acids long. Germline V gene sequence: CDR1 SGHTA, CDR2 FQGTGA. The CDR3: CASSLSGREETQYF.

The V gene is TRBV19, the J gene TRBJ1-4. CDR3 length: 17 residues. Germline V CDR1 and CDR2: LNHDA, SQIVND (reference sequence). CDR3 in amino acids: CASSISSGGGLREKLFF.

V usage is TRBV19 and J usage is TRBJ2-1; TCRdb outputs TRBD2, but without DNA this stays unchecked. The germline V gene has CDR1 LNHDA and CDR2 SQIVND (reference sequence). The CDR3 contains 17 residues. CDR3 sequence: CASSISLLGPSYNEQFF.

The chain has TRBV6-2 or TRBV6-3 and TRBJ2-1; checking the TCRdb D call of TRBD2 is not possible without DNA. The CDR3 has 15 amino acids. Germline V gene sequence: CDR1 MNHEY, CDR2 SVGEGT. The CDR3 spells CASSYEPGPVNEQFF.

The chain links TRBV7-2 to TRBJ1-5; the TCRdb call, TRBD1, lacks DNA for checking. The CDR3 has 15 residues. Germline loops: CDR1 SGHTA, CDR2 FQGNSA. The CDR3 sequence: CASSQEQGARQPQHF.

CDR3 sequence: CASSFGSGGFYEQYF. The chain combines TRBV12-3 or TRBV12-4 with TRBJ2-7; lacking DNA, the TRBD1 call made by TCRdb goes unchecked. The CDR3 length is 15 residues.

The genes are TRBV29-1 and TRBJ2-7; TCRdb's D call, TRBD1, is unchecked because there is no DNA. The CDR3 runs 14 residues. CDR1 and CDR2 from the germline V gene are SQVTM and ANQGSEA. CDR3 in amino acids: CSVEERGSSYEQYF.

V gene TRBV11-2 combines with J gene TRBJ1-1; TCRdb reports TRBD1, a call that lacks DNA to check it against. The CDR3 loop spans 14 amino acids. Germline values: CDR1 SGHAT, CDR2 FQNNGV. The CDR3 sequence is CASSTGQGYTEAFF.

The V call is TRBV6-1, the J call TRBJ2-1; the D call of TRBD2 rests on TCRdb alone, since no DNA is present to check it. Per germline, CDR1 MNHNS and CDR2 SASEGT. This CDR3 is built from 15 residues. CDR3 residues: CASKFDGGLYNEQFF.

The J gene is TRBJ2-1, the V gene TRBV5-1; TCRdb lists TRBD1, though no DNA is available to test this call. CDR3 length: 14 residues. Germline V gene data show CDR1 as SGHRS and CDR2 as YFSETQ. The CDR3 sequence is CASSDTRRGYEQFF.

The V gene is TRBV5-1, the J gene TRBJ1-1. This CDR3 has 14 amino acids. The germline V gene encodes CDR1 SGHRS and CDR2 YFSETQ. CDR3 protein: CASSLQLTNTEAFF.

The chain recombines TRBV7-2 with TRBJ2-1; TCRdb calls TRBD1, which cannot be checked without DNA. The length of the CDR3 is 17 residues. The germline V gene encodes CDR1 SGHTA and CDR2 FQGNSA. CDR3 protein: CASSLRRAGAKGNEQFF.

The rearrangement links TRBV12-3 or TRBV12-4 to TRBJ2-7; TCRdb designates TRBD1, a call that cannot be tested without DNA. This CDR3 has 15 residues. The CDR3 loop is CASSSRDRVPYEQYF.